The 23 T cell receptor beta chains below were found in one sample sequenced in a study of T cells expressing NK-cell markers. Reprocessing the 5' RACE reads, TCRdb reports a single entry for every CDR3 protein and omits DNA. Its clone listing holds roughly 300,000 distinct CDR3 sequences. Sequenced input: blood T cells: a sorted CD56 or NKG2C T cell subset, CD4+ or CD8+ T cells, or bulk PBMC T cells (not recorded which). The receptors come from a woman between 18 and 69 years old in good health.

The chain has TRBV15 and TRBJ1-5. Germline V CDR1 and CDR2: LNHNV, YYDKDF (reference sequence). The CDR3 loop spans 15 amino acids. The chain's CDR3 is CATSKAGTSNQPQHF.

The gene calls are TRBV7-8 and TRBJ2-1; TCRdb returns TRBD2, unconfirmable since there is no DNA. This CDR3 comprises 16 residues. The germline V gene has CDR1 SGHVS and CDR2 FQNEAQ. This chain's CDR3 is CASSSGLAPWDNEQFF.

This chain uses TRBV29-1 with TRBJ2-1; TCRdb indicates TRBD1, and absent DNA this call remains unverified. Looked up from germline, CDR1 is SQVTM and CDR2 is ANQGSEA. The CDR3 is made up of 14 amino acids. The chain's CDR3 is CSVEGAGSYNEQFF.

The V and J genes are TRBV19 and TRBJ1-2; the D gene TCRdb calls, TRBD1, cannot be checked with no DNA. CDR1 and CDR2 (germline): LNHDA, SQIVND (reference sequence). The CDR3 extends over 14 amino acids. CDR3 in amino acids: CASAQGPTNYGYTF. Filled out from reference TRBV19 and TRBJ1-2, the complete variable domain reads DGGITQSPKYLFRKEGQNVTLSCEQNLNHDAMYWYRQDPGQGLRLIYYSQIVNDFQKGDIAEGYSVSREKKESFPLTVTSAQKNPTAFYLCASAQGPTNYGYTFGSGTRLTVV.

The chain recombines TRBV15 with TRBJ2-1; there is no DNA to check the TCRdb D call of TRBD2. The CDR3 is made up of 17 amino acids. Germline V gene sequence: CDR1 LNHNV, CDR2 YYDKDF (reference sequence). This CDR3 is CATSRLSGLAGYNEQFF.

The gene calls are TRBV10-1 and TRBJ2-3; the TCRdb call, TRBD2, lacks DNA for checking. Germline CDR1 is WNHNN and CDR2 is SYGVQD (reference sequence). The CDR3 extends over 15 amino acids. The CDR3 region is CASSDGGGAGDTQYF.

This chain joins TRBV11-3 and TRBJ2-2; no DNA is available, so the TRBD2 call from TCRdb remains unchecked. The CDR3 loop spans 17 amino acids. Germline values: CDR1 SGHNT, CDR2 YENEEA. CDR3 protein: CASSLGALAGTTGELFF.

V gene TRBV12-3 or TRBV12-4 combines with J gene TRBJ1-2; TCRdb proposes TRBD1, but this gene call is untestable without DNA. The CDR3 loop spans 14 amino acids. The chain's CDR3 is CASSQYQGVNGYTF.

J is TRBJ1-1 and V is TRBV6-2 or TRBV6-3. This CDR3 spans 12 amino acids. Germline V lookup: CDR1 MNHEY, CDR2 SVGEGT. CDR3 in amino acids: CASSRGNTEAFF.

The chain couples TRBV18 to TRBJ2-7. The CDR3 is made up of 14 amino acids. Germline CDR1 and CDR2: KGHSH and LQKENI. The CDR3 sequence is CASSTGDRSYEQYF. The full variable domain, with the rest looked up from reference TRBV18 and TRBJ2-7, is NAGVMQNPRHLVRRRGQEARLRCSPMKGHSHVYWYRQLPEEGLKFMVYLQKENIIDESGMPKERFSAEFPKEGPSILRIQQVVRGDSAAYFCASSTGDRSYEQYFGPGTRLTVT.

This chain joins TRBV20-1 and TRBJ1-4. The CDR3 covers 16 residues. Germline V gene sequence: CDR1 DFQATT, CDR2 SNEGSKA (reference sequence). Here the CDR3 reads CSAIIKGDDTGEKLFF.

The genes are TRBV5-1 and TRBJ2-5; TCRdb names TRBD1, which stays unverified in the absence of DNA. The CDR3 length is 14 residues. Germline V CDR1 and CDR2: SGHRS, YFSETQ. CDR3 region: CASSLGPGTETQYF.

The genes are TRBV7-2 and TRBJ1-6; without DNA, the TCRdb call of TRBD1 cannot be checked. Germline CDR1 and CDR2: SGHTA and FQGNSA. The CDR3 has 15 amino acids. The CDR3 is CASSPSTGGPSPLHF.

This CDR3 reads CASSPSGGAGDTQYF. The chain joins TRBV5-1 to TRBJ2-3; TCRdb's D gene call, TRBD2, goes unchecked for lack of DNA. The CDR3 runs to 15 residues. Germline CDR1 and CDR2: SGHRS and YFSETQ.

The chain has TRBV29-1 and TRBJ2-2. This CDR3 contains 14 residues. Germline loops: CDR1 SQVTM, CDR2 ANQGSEA. CDR3 sequence reads: CSVGGSGNTGELFF.

In terms of frequency, this clonotype is medium-sized (0.01 to 0.1%). The genes are TRBV6-2 or TRBV6-3 and TRBJ2-3; TCRdb indicates TRBD1, and absent DNA this call remains unverified. CDR3 length: 15 amino acids. The V gene's germline CDR1 is MNHEY and CDR2 SVGEGT. The CDR3: CASSYSGGLGDTQYF.

The chain carries TRBV14 and TRBJ1-2. Germline lookup yields CDR1 SGHDN and CDR2 FVKESK. The CDR3 length is 11 residues. CDR3 sequence reads: CASSPGRGYTF.

The chain links TRBV2 to TRBJ2-2. Germline V CDR1 and CDR2: SNHLY, FYNNEI. The CDR3 has 12 residues. This CDR3 reads CASSEDAGELFF. Based on the CDR3 plus reference TRBV2 and TRBJ2-2, the full variable domain is EPEVTQTPSHQVTQMGQEVILRCVPISNHLYFYWYRQILGQKVEFLVSFYNNEISEKSEIFDDQFSVERPDGSNFTLKIRSTKLEDSAMYFCASSEDAGELFFGEGSRLTVL.

The V call is TRBV7-9, the J call TRBJ2-3; without DNA, the TCRdb call of TRBD1 cannot be checked. This CDR3 region has 16 residues. CDR1 is SEHNR, CDR2 FQNEAQ, per germline (reference sequence). CDR3 sequence reads: CASTLSRVTVTDTQYF.

The rearrangement links TRBV4-2 to TRBJ1-3. Germline V lookup: CDR1 LGHNA, CDR2 YNFKEQ. This CDR3 is 15 amino acids long. CDR3 loop: CASSQEGSVGNTIYF.

The chain links TRBV3-1 to TRBJ1-1; TCRdb lists TRBD1, though no DNA is available to test this call. The CDR3 is made up of 14 amino acids. Germline CDR1 and CDR2: LGHDT and YNNKEL (reference sequence). CDR3 protein: CASTYVQGSVEAFF.

The rearrangement uses TRBV20-1 and TRBJ2-7; TCRdb gives TRBD1 as the D gene, but with no DNA this cannot be confirmed. Germline assignment: CDR1 DFQATT and CDR2 SNEGSKA (reference sequence). The CDR3 totals 15 residues. The CDR3 loop reads CSARGRGTGANEQYF.

V gene TRBV20-1 combines with J gene TRBJ2-6. CDR1 and CDR2 (germline): DFQATT, SNEGSKA (reference sequence). The CDR3 is 15 amino acids. This CDR3 is CSARRTGSGANVLTF.